The T cell receptor beta chain described here comes from a study of blood T cell repertoires in COVID-19. Authors' methods: Estimates of nucleated cell counts were drawn from the amplification of reference gene primers. Repertoires were generated with immunoSEQ multiplex PCR, while TCRdb's copy carries only in-frame clones and drops some. V and J calls and clone size are copied from that table; D and trimming were computed from the DNA. The table records 200,000 to 250,000 clones, 86% of them present only once. Participants were aged roughly 18 to 89 years from about 25 US areas. Participant reports of clinical history set cohort assignment. Before they entered the study, exposed participants had met a COVID-19 case within 2 weeks. V was shortened by 7 bases and J by 1 base, with 15 bases between the two germline ends. There are 15 residues in the CDR3. Looked up from germline, CDR1 is SGDLS and CDR2 is YYNGEE.

Sample: PBMCs or T cells enriched from blood (not recorded which). The sequence came from a woman aged 25 to 39 who had been exposed to COVID-19. The gene calls are TRBV9 and TRBJ2-1, with a weak D call TRBD2 (5 bases). The CDR3 DNA reads TGTGCCAGCGCCCCGTTACCGGGGTCCTACAATGAGCAGTTCTTC. It translates to CASAPLPGSYNEQFF.